This T cell receptor (beta chain) was recovered during a study of T cell changes during pregnancy in multiple sclerosis. Germline-derived CDR1 and CDR2 are LNHDA and SQIVND (reference sequence). This CDR3 has 15 residues. The V segment lost 6 bases and the J segment 4 bases; nucleotides outside the gene matches: 8. Sequencing was performed with immunoSEQ multiplex PCR; in TCRdb, only in-frame clones are kept and a portion is missing. The sample has 40,000 to 45,000 clones, about nine tenths seen once. This clone was found once. The sequence came from a female donor with multiple sclerosis, enrolled in a pregnancy study. The sequences come from CD4+ T cells from peripheral blood mononuclear cells, collected before pregnancy. The chain has TRBV19 and TRBJ2-3, with 9 bases fitting TRBD2. Written as DNA, the CDR3 is TGTGCCAGTAGAGGCTGGGCGGGGGGGTCAGATACGCAGTATTTT. This codes for CASRGWAGGSDTQYF.